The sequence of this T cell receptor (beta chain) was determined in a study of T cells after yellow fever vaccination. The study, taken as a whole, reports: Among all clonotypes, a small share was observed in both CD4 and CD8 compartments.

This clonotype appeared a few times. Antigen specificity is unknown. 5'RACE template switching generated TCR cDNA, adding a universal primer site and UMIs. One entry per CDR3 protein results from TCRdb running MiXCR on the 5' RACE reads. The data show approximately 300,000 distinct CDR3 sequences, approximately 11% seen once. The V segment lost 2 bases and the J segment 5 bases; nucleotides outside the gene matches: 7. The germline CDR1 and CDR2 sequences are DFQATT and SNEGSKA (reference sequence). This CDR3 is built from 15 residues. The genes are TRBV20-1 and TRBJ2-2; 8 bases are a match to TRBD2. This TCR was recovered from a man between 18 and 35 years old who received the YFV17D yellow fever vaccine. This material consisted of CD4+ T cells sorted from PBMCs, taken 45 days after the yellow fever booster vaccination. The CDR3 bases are TGCAGTGCTAGACCGGGACTAGTCGGGACCGGGGAGCTGTTTTTT. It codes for CSARPGLVGTGELFF.